This TCR beta chain was sequenced during a study of early T cells in non-severe SARS-CoV-2 infection. The CDR3 contains 14 residues. Germline lookup yields CDR1 SQVTM and CDR2 ANQGSEA. The sample holds many counts of this clonotype. The junction does not match germline at one end; this may be a read error. The protocol attached unique molecular identifiers to individual cDNA molecules. One entry per CDR3 protein, called by TCRdb with MiXCR from the 5' RACE reads. The top ten hold 1.1% of the sample, which has roughly 72,000 distinct CDR3 sequences, roughly 12% seen once. The chain combines TRBV29-1 with TRBJ1-3, with a weak D call TRBD1 (6 bases). The sequenced sample consisted of whole blood. The source of this sequence is an adult who was a healthcare worker with PCR-confirmed SARS-CoV-2 infection or an uninfected control (not recorded which). The CDR3 sequence is CSVERTDSENTIYF. The CDR3 DNA sequence: TGCAGCGTTGAAAGGACAGATTCTGAAAACACCATATATTTT. Full variable domain (remainder filled in from reference TRBV29-1 and TRBJ1-3): SAVISQKPSRDICQRGTSLTIQCQVDSQVTMMFWYRQQPGQSLTLIATANQGSEATYESGFVIDKFPISRPNLTFSTLTVSNMSPEDSSIYLCSVERTDSENTIYFGEGSWLTVV.